The 26 T cell receptor beta chains below were found in one sample sequenced in a study of blood T cell repertoires in COVID-19. The protocol was immunoSEQ multiplex PCR, while the TCRdb copy is restricted to in-frame clones and leaves out a portion. The sample has nearly 300,000 clones, about 81% seen once. The sequenced sample consisted of peripheral blood. All receptors come from a human donor with COVID-19, enrolled during active disease. The donor label of this sample is uncertain.

This chain uses TRBV30 with TRBJ2-5, with 11 bases fitting TRBD2. The germline gives CDR1 GTSNPN, CDR2 SVGIG (reference sequence). The ends lost 2 bases at V and 1 base at J; junction bases unmatched: 9. CDR3 size: 17 residues. The CDR3 DNA reads TGTGCCTGGAGTTCCCCTAGCGGGAGGCCCTTCCAAGAGACCCAGTACTTC. Translating gives CAWSSPSGRPFQETQYF.

V usage is TRBV18 and J usage is TRBJ2-4, with TRBD1 as a possible D gene (6 bases). The V end was cut by 2 bases, the J end by 11 bases, with 13 bases between. Germline values: CDR1 KGHSH, CDR2 LQKENI. The length of the CDR3 is 13 residues. The CDR3 DNA sequence: TGTGCCAGCTCACCAATCGCTGAGGGGGTTCAGTACTTC. Translation gives CASSPIAEGVQYF.

In this sample, this clone turned up once. V is TRBV7-8 and J is TRBJ1-5; tentatively, D is TRBD1 (6 bases). CDR3 length equals 16 residues. V was pared by 3 bases and J by 0 bases, with 12 bases between. CDR1 is SGHVS and CDR2 is FQNEAQ in the germline V gene. CDR3 sequence reads: CASSLAGEYSNQPQHF. As DNA, the CDR3 is TGTGCCAGCAGCTTGGCAGGGGAATATAGCAATCAGCCCCAGCATTTT.

V gene TRBV5-1 combines with J gene TRBJ1-5; 9 positions match TRBD1. The V gene end was trimmed by 4 bases and the J gene end by 1 base; junction bases not matched to a gene: 3. This CDR3 has 15 residues. Germline V gene data show CDR1 as SGHRS and CDR2 as YFSETQ. The CDR3: CASSTGGESNQPQHF. In DNA, the CDR3 is TGCGCCAGCAGCACAGGGGGCGAGAGCAATCAGCCCCAGCATTTT.

CDR3 amino acids: CASQDINSNQPQHF. In DNA, the CDR3 is TGTGCCAGCCAGGACATCAATAGCAATCAGCCCCAGCATTTT. The V gene is TRBV28, the J gene TRBJ1-5; a weak D match, TRBD1 (5 bases). Between the trimmed V and J ends, which lost 8 bases and 0 bases, there was a span of 11 bases. Germline lookup yields CDR1 MDHEN and CDR2 SYDVKM. The CDR3 has 14 amino acids.

The V call is TRBV7-9, the J call TRBJ1-4; D might be TRBD1 (5 bases). The CDR3 totals 16 residues. V was shortened by 5 bases and J by 6 bases, with 19 bases between the two germline ends. CDR1 and CDR2 (germline): SEHNR, FQNEAQ (reference sequence). Here the CDR3 reads CASSPRQGPDHEKLFF. The CDR3 nucleotides read TGTGCCAGCAGCCCACGTCAGGGCCCGGACCATGAAAAACTGTTTTTT.

The chain is built from TRBV6-1 and TRBJ1-4, with TRBD1 matching 9 bases. The CDR3 totals 19 residues. J lost 0 bases, V lost 3 bases, and 11 bases had no gene match. Germline CDR1 MNHNS, CDR2 SASEGT. This CDR3 is CASSDPGTGYFATNEKLFF. In DNA form, the CDR3 reads TGTGCCAGCAGTGACCCCGGGACAGGGTATTTCGCAACTAATGAAAAACTGTTTTTT.

The chain couples TRBV27 to TRBJ2-7; D might be TRBD2 (6 bases). CDR1 MNHEY and CDR2 SMNVEV come from the germline V gene (reference sequence). This CDR3 is 14 amino acids long. Trimming took 5 bases from V and 2 from J, leaving 13 bases between them. This chain's CDR3 is CASSPGVAAYEQYF. The CDR3 DNA reads TGTGCCAGCAGTCCGGGGGTGGCCGCCTACGAGCAGTACTTC.

The genes are TRBV14 and TRBJ2-5, with TRBD2 identical over 7 bases. J was trimmed by 2 bases and V by 6 bases; bases with no gene match: 3. The CDR3 sequence is 13 residues long. Per germline, CDR1 SGHDN and CDR2 FVKESK. Written as DNA, the CDR3 is TGTGCCAGCAGTACCGGGAGGCAAGAGACCCAGTACTTC. It is translated as CASSTGRQETQYF.

The chain links TRBV9 to TRBJ2-3; D is unclear. Germline CDR1 is SGDLS and CDR2 is YYNGEE. This CDR3 comprises 13 residues. V was pared by 1 base and J by 3 bases, with 6 bases between. The CDR3 sequence is CASSVPSTDTQYF. The CDR3 DNA sequence: TGTGCCAGCAGCGTACCCTCGACAGATACGCAGTATTTT.

The chain carries TRBV30 and TRBJ2-5, with 10 bases lining up with TRBD1. V was clipped by 1 base and J by 4 bases; unmatched bases: 6. The CDR3 spans 15 residues. The V gene's germline CDR1 is GTSNPN and CDR2 SVGIG (reference sequence). The CDR3 DNA reads TGTGCCTGGAGTGGGGGACAGGGGACAAGAGAGACCCAGTACTTC. This encodes CAWSGGQGTRETQYF.

This clone came up once. The chain employs TRBV5-5 and TRBJ1-5; possible D gene TRBD1, 5 bases. CDR1 is SGHKS, CDR2 YYEKEE, per germline (reference sequence). V was shortened by 2 bases and J by 4 bases, with 13 bases between the two germline ends. The CDR3 spans 15 residues. The CDR3 spells CASSFREGANQPQHF. CDR3 nucleotides: TGTGCCAGCAGCTTCAGGGAAGGGGCAAATCAGCCCCAGCATTTT.

V is TRBV19 and J is TRBJ1-1; no clear D. V lost 1 base and J lost 3, with 9 bases in between. CDR1 and CDR2 from the germline V gene are LNHDA and SQIVND (reference sequence). The CDR3 totals 14 residues. The CDR3, as DNA: TGTGCCAGTAGTATAGTGCGGTGGGACACTGAAGCTTTCTTT. This codes for CASSIVRWDTEAFF.

This rearrangement joins TRBV28 to TRBJ2-5; TRBD2 is a possible D gene (6 bases). Germline CDR1 and CDR2: MDHEN and SYDVKM. The V end was cut by 5 bases, the J end by 5 bases, with 24 bases between. The CDR3 is 17 amino acids. The DNA for the CDR3 is TGTGCCAGCAGTCCGACGGGCCGGGGGAATGGGAGGGAGACCCAGTACTTC. Translating it yields CASSPTGRGNGRETQYF.

This clone was detected only once. This rearrangement joins TRBV10-3 to TRBJ2-1, with D perhaps TRBD2 (6 bases). V lost 3 bases to trimming and J lost 12 bases, with 15 bases between them. Germline-derived CDR1 and CDR2 are ENHRY and SYGVKD. The length of the CDR3 is 13 residues. CDR3 nucleotide sequence: TGTGCCATCAGTGAAGCCCAGGGACTTGGGCAGTTCTTC. Translating gives CAISEAQGLGQFF.

This CDR3 reads CASSRGLAGNNEQFF. The CDR3 DNA sequence: TGTGCCAGCAGTAGGGGACTAGCGGGGAACAATGAGCAGTTCTTC. This chain joins TRBV28 and TRBJ2-1; TRBD2 aligns across 13 bases. Germline CDR1 reads MDHEN; CDR2 reads SYDVKM. This CDR3 contains 15 residues. Trimming cost V 5 bases and J 5 bases; bases outside gene matches: 3.

This clone turned up a few times. The J gene is TRBJ2-3, the V gene TRBV7-2; possibly TRBD2 for D (5 bases). The CDR3 spans 16 residues. V lost 5 bases and J lost 2, with 17 bases in between. Germline values: CDR1 SGHTA, CDR2 FQGNSA. The CDR3 loop is CASSQLPKRTTDTQYF. The CDR3 DNA is TGTGCCAGCAGCCAATTGCCGAAGCGGACCACAGATACGCAGTATTTT.

The chain recombines TRBV6-5 with TRBJ2-1; 8 bases are a match to TRBD2. J was trimmed by 1 base and V by 5 bases; bases with no gene match: 4. The CDR3 totals 15 residues. Germline CDR1 is MNHEY and CDR2 is SVGAGI. CDR3 region: CASSRLALSYNEQFF. For the CDR3, the DNA is TGTGCCAGCAGTCGACTAGCGTTGTCCTACAATGAGCAGTTCTTC.

The rearrangement joins TRBV18 to TRBJ2-3, with 10 bases identical to TRBD2. J was trimmed by 1 base and V by 3 bases; bases with no gene match: 10. There are 18 residues in the CDR3. Germline-derived CDR1 and CDR2 are KGHSH and LQKENI. CDR3 region: CASSPGLAGASGTDTQYF. CDR3 coding DNA: TGTGCCAGCTCACCGGGGCTAGCGGGAGCGAGTGGCACAGATACGCAGTATTTT. Using reference TRBV18 and TRBJ2-3 for the parts outside the CDR3, the full variable domain is NAGVMQNPRHLVRRRGQEARLRCSPMKGHSHVYWYRQLPEEGLKFMVYLQKENIIDESGMPKERFSAEFPKEGPSILRIQQVVRGDSAAYFCASSPGLAGASGTDTQYFGPGTRLTVL.

The rearrangement links TRBV5-1 to TRBJ2-1, with 8 bases fitting TRBD2. The CDR3 contains 16 residues. Looked up from germline, CDR1 is SGHRS and CDR2 is YFSETQ. After removal of 5 bases from V and 0 bases from J, the junction contained 7 bases not matched to a gene. CDR3 in amino acids: CASRPTSVSSYNEQFF. The CDR3 DNA reads TGCGCCAGCAGGCCGACTAGCGTGAGCTCCTACAATGAGCAGTTCTTC.

CDR3 loop: CASSPKPDGAEAFF. The CDR3 DNA follows: TGTGCCAGCAGCCCCAAGCCCGACGGGGCTGAAGCTTTCTTT. The rearrangement links TRBV7-9 to TRBJ1-1; D not resolved. V was cut by 5 bases and J by 6 bases, with 16 bases left in between. CDR3 length equals 14 residues. In germline, CDR1 is SEHNR, CDR2 FQNEAQ (reference sequence).

The genes are TRBV18 and TRBJ1-5; D remains ambiguous. Germline V lookup: CDR1 KGHSH, CDR2 LQKENI. This CDR3 contains 14 residues. Trimming stripped 2 bases from V and 0 bases from J, with 5 bases between. This CDR3 reads CASSPGHSNQPQHF. CDR3 DNA sequence: TGTGCCAGCTCACCAGGGCATAGCAATCAGCCCCAGCATTTT.

A single count supports this clone. The chain links TRBV7-3 to TRBJ2-1; 13 bases match TRBD2. The CDR3 runs to 18 residues. V was pared by 2 bases and J by 5 bases, with 9 bases of the junction left unmatched. CDR1 is SGHTA, CDR2 FQGTGA, per germline. CDR3 coding DNA: TGTGCCAGCAGCTTAGTGCCCGGACTAGCGGGAGAAGACAATGAGCAGTTCTTC. Amino acids: CASSLVPGLAGEDNEQFF.

The chain's CDR3 is CASRYGAGGNEQFF. The CDR3 nucleotides read TGTGCCAGCCGCTATGGGGCAGGGGGGAATGAGCAGTTCTTC. V is TRBV6-5 and J is TRBJ2-1, with D tentatively TRBD1 (7 bases). Germline CDR1 and CDR2: MNHEY and SVGAGI. The V and J ends lost 8 bases and 7 bases respectively, with 18 bases between them. The CDR3 totals 14 residues.

This clone has more than one count but fewer than ten. The chain couples TRBV29-1 to TRBJ1-5; 10 bases match TRBD1. CDR1 SQVTM and CDR2 ANQGSEA come from the germline V gene. This CDR3 is 14 amino acids long. V shed 4 bases and J 6 bases; nucleotides not matched to a gene: 6. CDR3 DNA: TGCAGCGTTGGGGACAGGGGCGTTGGTCAGCCCCAGCATTTT. It is translated as CSVGDRGVGQPQHF.

V usage is TRBV7-3 and J usage is TRBJ1-1; possibly TRBD1 for D (5 bases). Germline lookup yields CDR1 SGHTA and CDR2 FQGTGA. The CDR3 is made up of 13 amino acids. Trimming left V 6 bases short and J 7 bases short, with 15 bases between. This CDR3 reads CASSRWGDGEAFF. For the CDR3, the DNA is TGTGCCAGCAGTCGCTGGGGGGACGGTGAAGCTTTCTTT.